This T cell receptor beta chain derives from a study of blood T cells in healthy people across ages (dated by TCRdb to 2015 to 2017). As for the study more broadly: In model experiments, roughly one uniquely barcoded TCR beta cDNA molecule per two T cells was captured by template switching. To track age-related changes in TCR beta repertoire diversity, the study relied on deep sequencing normalized with unique cDNA molecular identifiers. The donors were divided into four age groups: young (average roughly 15 years), middle-aged (over 35), aged (approximately 62) and long-lived (roughly 86). To avoid experimental bias, donors of different ages were randomly spread across the sequencing lanes. Two additional independent replicas of 1 million unique cDNA reads from the same blood draw were analyzed for two donors (one aged 18 to 29 and one aged 80 or older). The full study reports these points: Observed TCR beta diversity per million T cells fell roughly linearly with age, and a significant reduction was already apparent by age about 43. Total diversity estimates from one million sequenced T cells were considered lower bounds and underestimates. Bulk unsorted PBMC profiling prevented conclusive comparison of naive and antigen-experienced compartments. Observed TCR beta diversity correlated strongly with the percentage of naive T cells measured by flow cytometry. Because donor CMV infection status was unknown, age-related changes in expanded clonotypes were potentially confounded. Compared with the aged group, the long-lived group had more naive CD4+ T cells, fewer expanded clones and increased TCR diversity, a pattern suggesting age selection.

Library generation was performed with 5' RACE. Sequencer: Illumina HiSeq 2500. The second PCR ran for about 6 to 11 cycles and used a J-beta primer mix along with a sample-barcoded 5' primer. A unique molecular identifier was introduced onto each TCR beta cDNA molecule by a template-switch 5' adaptor carrying 12 random nucleotides. Each sample yielded at least 3 million CDR3-containing paired-end reads. The Mint cDNA synthesis kit, primed by a TRBC-specific oligonucleotide, was used to synthesize first-strand cDNA from all RNA. After uracil-DNA glycosylase treatment, a first 18-cycle PCR used universal primers M1SS and BC2_uni_R on all cDNA. From the authors' description of their analysis: Each sample was normalized by randomly selecting 1 million high-quality reads, each carrying a distinct molecular identifier. Reads with shared molecular identifiers were discarded instead of being binned into consensus sequences. MiTCR, set to a Q25 quality threshold and the strictest error-elimination algorithm, was used for CDR3 identification, clonotype clustering and error correction. A nonparametric unseen species model using Euler transformation provided a lower-bound estimate of total TCR beta diversity. The raw public reads went through TCRdb reprocessing: fastp at Q25, MiXCR clone calling, in-frame beta chains kept. One record per CDR3 amino acid sequence lists the most common genes and DNA. Here the V and J calls rest on TCRdb's processing, not on the authors' analysis. In all, the sample holds over 550,000 distinct CDR3 sequences, and approximately 30% of those were seen once. About a sixth of the sample is taken by the ten largest.

This clonotype was found many times. Its target antigen remains unknown. Per-nucleotide qualities are absent, and no much larger clonotype sits a single base away. The roughly 39 donors, aged about 6 to 95 years, were systemically healthy Caucasian individuals from Russia. Each donor gave 8 to 10 milliliters of peripheral blood, collected into EDTA-treated Vacutainer tubes. Ficoll-Paque density-gradient centrifugation was used to isolate PBMCs, with at least 7 million obtained per sample. Total RNA was extracted from PBMCs with Trizol reagent, with at least 5.5 micrograms obtained per sample. Naive CD45RAhigh/CD27high T cell percentages were measured by flow cytometry on a PBMC aliquot from every donor. CDR1 and CDR2 are drawn from the germline V gene: MNHNS, SASEGT. Reading from cysteine to phenylalanine, the CDR3 counts 19 amino acids. Solely the CDR3 DNA is kept, with 57 bases framed from the first base. Here V drops 2 bases and J drops 4 bases, and the junction holds 15 bases not matched to any gene.

This TCR came from a woman at least 80 years old in good health. The sample comprised blood. The rearranged chain carries TRBV6-1 and TRBJ2-3; 10 central nucleotides agree with TRBD1. The nucleotide sequence is TGTGCCAGCAGTGAAAGGGTGGGAGTTGGGACAGGGGTGTCAGATACGCAGTATTTT. It translates to CASSERVGVGTGVSDTQYF.